The entry below gives a single T cell receptor (beta chain) sequence along with its context. Its antigen is not identified. Trimming left V 4 bases short and J 1 base short, with 20 bases between. Germline V gene sequence: CDR1 SGDLS, CDR2 YYNGEE. The CDR3 loop spans 17 amino acids. TCRdb's table, derived via immunoSEQ multiplex PCR, lists solely in-frame clones and lacks some. The data hold 80,000 to 95,000 clones, with roughly nine tenths observed a single time. This record belongs to a study of T cell responses to AZD1222 COVID-19 vaccine. Study conclusions and caveats: Following two doses of AZD1222, Spike-specific TCR breadth and depth rose. Nearly half of the spike-specific TCRs reportedly recognize variant regions that carry no mutations. The repertoires were collected only after the peak T cell response.

The clonotype comes from an adult in good health. The input for sequencing was peripheral blood, taken on day 0 of MenACWY control vaccination. The J gene is TRBJ1-2, the V gene TRBV9; D is perhaps TRBD1 (5 bases). In DNA form, the CDR3 reads TGTGCCAGCAGCCCCGGGGCCGTCGGAGGACATAACTATGGCTACACCTTC. This encodes CASSPGAVGGHNYGYTF. Full variable domain (missing parts from reference TRBV9 and TRBJ1-2): DSGVTQTPKHLITATGQRVTLRCSPRSGDLSVYWYQQSLDQGLQFLIQYYNGEERAKGNILERFSAQQFPDLHSELNLSSLELGDSALYFCASSPGAVGGHNYGYTFGSGTRLTVV.